This TCR beta chain emerged from a study of CD8 T cells in Susac syndrome. Study-wide points: The authors acknowledged that the study's TCR sequencing and HLA analysis involved relatively few individuals.

CD8+ and CD4+ T cells from blood underwent TCR beta sequencing, which was carried out in a high-throughput format. TEMRA cells were enriched by FACS, and CD4+ and CD8+ T cells were negatively isolated. After extraction with the RNeasy kit, about 0.5 to 1 ug of the RNA was reverse transcribed using random hexamers. Multiplex immunoSEQ PCR targeted 54 Vbeta and 13 Jbeta TCR beta segments. Each CDR3 protein is one row after TCRdb ran MiXCR on the immunoSEQ multiplex PCR reads. The sample includes tens of thousands of distinct CDR3 sequences, about 95% of them seen just once. Trimming pared 1 base from V and 1 base from J, leaving 11 bases between. Germline V lookup: CDR1 MGHDK, CDR2 SYGVNS. The CDR3 covers 16 residues. Concerning this clonotype: What it binds is not known.

This clonotype was sampled from a human donor with multiple sclerosis. This sequence joins TRBV25-1 and TRBJ1-3; D possibly corresponds to TRBD1 (5 bases). Specimen: CD8+ T cells from PBMCs. The CDR3 sequence is CASSELGPGSGNTIYF. The CDR3 DNA reads TGTGCCAGCAGTGAATTAGGTCCAGGGTCTGGAAACACCATATATTTT. The variable domain in full, with the rest retrieved from reference TRBV25-1 and TRBJ1-3, is EADIYQTPRYLVIGTGKKITLECSQTMGHDKMYWYQQDPGMELHLIHYSYGVNSTEKGDLSSESTVSRIRTEHFPLTLESARPSHTSQYLCASSELGPGSGNTIYFGEGSWLTVV.